This T cell receptor beta chain was captured in a study of T-cell reconstitution after alpha-beta-depleted transplantation in children. The sample holds many counts of this clonotype. Antigen unknown. V dropped 7 bases and J dropped 4 bases, with 16 bases sitting between them. The CDR3 sequence is 14 residues long. Germline-derived CDR1 and CDR2 are SEHNR and FQNEAQ (reference sequence). General study findings and limits: Alpha-beta T cells about two months after transplant reportedly derived from several hundred expanded graft clones.

Preparation of the TCRbeta library involved a method that used unique molecular identifiers. TCRdb called the PCR reads again in MiXCR, with one record for every CDR3 protein. The repertoire includes about 110,000 distinct CDR3 sequences, about 6.5% of them detected once, and roughly 24% sits in the top ten. The specimen comprised PBMCs, mostly from graft donor cells, sampled 360 days after TCRalphabeta/CD19-depleted stem cell transplant. The J gene is TRBJ1-1, the V gene TRBV7-9, with D unclear. This clonotype was obtained from a male patient between 2 and 15 years old who had a stem cell transplant for acute lymphoblastic leukemia, so the T cells may come from the graft donor. The CDR3 region is CASTPAARSTEAFF. DNA of the CDR3: TGTGCCAGCACCCCAGCAGCCCGGAGCACTGAAGCTTTCTTT.